This section outlines one T cell receptor (beta chain) sequence together with its context. Enrolled through a virtual design, the participants were between 18 and 89 years of age and came from under 25 US areas. This entry belongs to a study of blood T cell repertoires in COVID-19. Study information: Collection of acute and convalescent COVID-19 samples took place in the United States, Italy and Spain. The cDNA or gDNA used as material had been derived from T cells, B-cell-depleted T cells, or PBMCs.

The CDR3 contains 15 residues. CDR1 SGHRS and CDR2 YFSETQ come from the germline V gene. V gave up 4 bases and J gave up 2 bases, with 12 bases separating them. Study processing details: Estimated nucleated cell counts came from reference gene primer amplification. The method was immunoSEQ multiplex PCR; TCRdb's version includes in-frame clones alone and lacks a portion of them. V and J calls and clone size follow that table, whereas D and trimming were derived from the DNA. The sample shows approximately 300,000 clones, under 90% of them seen only once. The specimen was PBMCs or T cells enriched from blood (not recorded which). The clonotype was recovered from a woman between 18 and 29 years old who had recovered from COVID-19. The V and J genes are TRBV5-1 and TRBJ2-2; D may be TRBD1 or TRBD2 (5 bases each). The CDR3 nucleotides are TGCGCCAGCAGCCTGGGGCTAGCCAACACCGGGGAGCTGTTTTTT. Residues: CASSLGLANTGELFF.